This T cell receptor beta chain was captured by sequencing in a study of shared clonotypes between healthy human individuals. All donors were Caucasian adults living in Nashville, Tennessee. From CD4+ cells came CD45RA+ naive and CD45RA-negative memory subsets. This clone came up a few times. Different DNA sequences within this sample yield the same CDR3. Deep was the level used in running the assay. Across several immunoSEQ plates, the genomic DNA of each subset was split evenly. Clones were read by immunoSEQ multiplex PCR, and TCRdb kept only the in-frame ones, dropping some. The table records approximately 2.1 million clones, roughly 93% of them present only once. Germline V CDR1 and CDR2: SNHLY, FYNNEI. The CDR3 totals 12 residues. Trimming pared 4 bases from V and 0 bases from J, leaving 4 bases between.

The sample comprised naive CD4+ T cells from PBMCs. Subset reported: CD45RA+ positively selected. The rearrangement links TRBV2 to TRBJ2-7, with D hard to call. The clonotype was recovered from a man between 18 and 29 years old in good health. Some clones in this sample may be carry-over from other donors' samples. Written as DNA, the CDR3 is TGTGCCAGCAGTGTAAGCTCCTACGAGCAGTACTTC. Its translation: CASSVSSYEQYF.